These 28 T cell receptor beta chains originate from one sample sequenced in a study of T cells in Graves' hyperthyroidism and ophthalmopathy. TCR beta CDR3 regions were amplified from RNA. TCR CDR3 underwent first-round RT-PCR with the HTBI primer set. From the multiplex PCR reads, TCRdb called clonotypes with MiXCR, one entry per CDR3 protein. This repertoire shows 600,000 to 900,000 distinct CDR3 sequences, about a sixth found once; its top ten account for approximately 8%. The sample taken for sequencing was blood. These receptors were collected from a man aged 18-30 years with Graves' hyperthyroidism.

This clonotype was counted ten times or more. This rearrangement joins TRBV5-1 to TRBJ2-4, with TRBD1 matching 7 bases. The CDR3 covers 15 residues. The germline CDR1 and CDR2 sequences are SGHRS and YFSETQ. V trimming: 2 bases; J trimming: 1 base; junction bases outside the gene matches: 3. The CDR3 nucleotides read TGCGCCAGCAGCTTAGAGGACAGGGCCAAAAACATTCAGTACTTC. This codes for CASSLEDRAKNIQYF.

The rearrangement uses TRBV20-1 and TRBJ2-3; TRBD2 is a possible D gene (5 bases). CDR1 DFQATT and CDR2 SNEGSKA come from the germline V gene (reference sequence). The V end lost 3 bases, the J end lost 0 bases, and 16 bases lay between the germline ends. The CDR3 totals 16 residues. CDR3 sequence reads: CSARGLPGGSTDTQYF. CDR3 DNA: TGCAGTGCTAGGGGCCTCCCAGGAGGTAGCACAGATACGCAGTATTTT.

The gene calls are TRBV9 and TRBJ2-2; the D gene is possibly TRBD2 (6 bases). The CDR3 contains 14 residues. V was pared by 4 bases and J by 6 bases, with 13 bases between. Germline loops: CDR1 SGDLS, CDR2 YYNGEE. The CDR3 DNA reads TGTGCCAGCAGCCCCTTCCTAGCGTCCGGGGAGCTGTTTTTT. This codes for CASSPFLASGELFF.

This chain's CDR3 is CASSQGRLEQFF. The DNA for the CDR3 is TGTGCCAGCAGCCAAGGCCGACTCGAGCAGTTCTTC. The rearrangement links TRBV3-1 to TRBJ2-1; D uncertain. Germline CDR1 and CDR2: LGHDT and YNNKEL (reference sequence). V was pared by 1 base and J by 10 bases, with 8 bases between. This CDR3 is 12 amino acids long.

This clonotype was observed many times. The chain links TRBV19 to TRBJ2-3, with 8 bases that match TRBD2. Trimming at V came to 3 bases and at J to 6 bases, leaving 11 bases not matched to a gene. Germline loops: CDR1 LNHDA, CDR2 SQIVND (reference sequence). There are 16 residues in the CDR3. The CDR3 nucleotides are TGTGCCAGTAGTATTCCTAGAGCGGGAGTCGGGGATACGCAGTATTTT. Translated: CASSIPRAGVGDTQYF. The complete variable domain, with remaining parts taken from reference TRBV19 and TRBJ2-3, reads DGGITQSPKYLFRKEGQNVTLSCEQNLNHDAMYWYRQDPGQGLRLIYYSQIVNDFQKGDIAEGYSVSREKKESFPLTVTSAQKNPTAFYLCASSIPRAGVGDTQYFGPGTRLTVL.

This clonotype was found once. The V and J genes are TRBV7-9 and TRBJ1-3; the D is unclear. V was cut by 5 bases and J by 0 bases, with 17 bases left in between. CDR3 length: 17 residues. The germline gives CDR1 SEHNR, CDR2 FQNEAQ (reference sequence). CDR3 coding DNA: TGTGCCAGCAGCCCGCGAGTTTTGGACGACTCTGGAAACACCATATATTTT. This codes for CASSPRVLDDSGNTIYF.

The chain recombines TRBV2 with TRBJ2-1; D possibly corresponds to TRBD1 (6 bases). Trimming shortened V by 4 bases and J by 9 bases, and 10 bases separated the two germline ends. The CDR3 covers 12 residues. Germline lookup yields CDR1 SNHLY and CDR2 FYNNEI. CDR3 nucleotide sequence: TGTGCCAGCAGTGGAGGGGGTCCTGAGCAGTTCTTC. It yields the protein CASSGGGPEQFF.

V is TRBV2 and J is TRBJ1-3, with D hard to call. Germline V gene data show CDR1 as SNHLY and CDR2 as FYNNEI. The CDR3 has 13 residues. V was cut by 6 bases and J by 7 bases, with 13 bases left in between. The CDR3 region has the DNA TGTGCCAGCAGGGTATCGGAGAGGAACACCATATATTTT. Amino acids: CASRVSERNTIYF.

This clonotype showed up many times. The V call is TRBV12-5, the J call TRBJ2-7; no reliable D call. Germline V gene sequence: CDR1 LGHNT, CDR2 FRNRAP. This CDR3 has 13 residues. V gave up 2 bases and J gave up 2 bases, with 7 bases separating them. The CDR3 sequence is CASGLSSPYEQYF. The CDR3 DNA reads TGTGCTAGTGGTTTGAGCTCCCCCTACGAGCAGTACTTC.

This clonotype was counted at least ten times. The chain is built from TRBV18 and TRBJ2-3, with 10 bases identical to TRBD1. There are 14 residues in the CDR3. Germline CDR1 KGHSH, CDR2 LQKENI. V was clipped by 3 bases and J by 7 bases; unmatched bases: 4. DNA of the CDR3: TGTGCCAGCTCACCGGACAGGGGGACGAATACGCAGTATTTT. It yields the protein CASSPDRGTNTQYF.

Turning to this clonotype: A read error may be the cause here, since a much bigger clone is one base away. J is TRBJ2-1 and V is TRBV11-2; 8 bases line up with TRBD2. Germline-derived CDR1 and CDR2 are SGHAT and FQNNGV. CDR3 length: 18 amino acids. CDR3: CAGSLVVSGAGGANEQFF. Written as DNA, the CDR3 is TGTGCCGGCAGCTTAGTCGTTAGCGGGGCCGGTGGCGCCAATGAGCAGTTCTTC.

This clonotype was seen repeatedly, ten times or more. The chain employs TRBV20-1 and TRBJ1-1; a weak D match, TRBD1 (6 bases). In germline, CDR1 is DFQATT, CDR2 SNEGSKA (reference sequence). V lost 3 bases and J 3 bases, leaving 14 bases between the germline ends. This CDR3 region has 14 residues. Written as DNA, the CDR3 is TGCAGTGCTAGTCAAGGGGGTTCGGACACTGAAGCTTTCTTT. Encoded protein: CSASQGGSDTEAFF.

V and J are TRBV29-1 and TRBJ2-7; D may be TRBD1 or TRBD2 (5 bases each). V lost 6 bases to trimming and J lost 0 bases, with 15 bases between them. In germline, CDR1 is SQVTM, CDR2 ANQGSEA. The CDR3 is 14 residues long. CDR3 residues: CSVTDGAYSYEQYF. CDR3 DNA sequence: TGCAGCGTCACAGACGGGGCTTACTCCTACGAGCAGTACTTC.

This clonotype was observed at least ten times. The rearrangement uses TRBV20-1 and TRBJ2-7; D not certain. V gave up 8 bases and J gave up 2 bases, with 19 bases separating them. Germline CDR1 and CDR2: DFQATT and SNEGSKA (reference sequence). The length of the CDR3 is 14 residues. CDR3 nucleotides: TGCAGTATGATACCGACCACCATGACCTACGAGCAGTACTTC. This gives the protein CSMIPTTMTYEQYF.

In this sample, this clonotype turned up many times. The V call is TRBV7-3, the J call TRBJ2-3; TRBD2 is a possible D gene (6 bases). This CDR3 is 19 amino acids long. The V end was cut by 2 bases, the J end by 4 bases, with 25 bases between. Germline values: CDR1 SGHTA, CDR2 FQGTGA. The CDR3 loop is CASSLYPRPGVGEADTQYF. The CDR3 DNA sequence: TGTGCCAGCAGCTTATATCCCCGCCCAGGAGTCGGGGAGGCAGATACGCAGTATTTT. Filled out from reference TRBV7-3 and TRBJ2-3, the complete variable domain reads GAGVSQTPSNKVTEKGKYVELRCDPISGHTALYWYRQSLGQGPEFLIYFQGTGAADDSGLPNDRFFAVRPEGSVSTLKIQRTERGDSAVYLCASSLYPRPGVGEADTQYFGPGTRLTVL.

This clonotype has a count of ten or more. The V and J genes are TRBV3-1 and TRBJ2-1; possible D gene TRBD2, 7 bases. Germline V gives CDR1 LGHDT, CDR2 YNNKEL (reference sequence). V gave up 6 bases and J gave up 9 bases, with 12 bases separating them. The CDR3 contains 12 residues. The CDR3 region is CASSQRGGEQFF. In DNA form, the CDR3 reads TGTGCCAGCAGTCAAAGGGGGGGTGAGCAGTTCTTC.

J is TRBJ2-5 and V is TRBV11-2; D not resolved. The CDR3 spans 12 residues. The V end was cut by 6 bases, the J end by 2 bases, with 7 bases between. Germline assignment: CDR1 SGHAT and CDR2 FQNNGV. This CDR3 is CASSSQQETQYF. The CDR3 DNA is TGTGCCAGCAGTTCGCAGCAAGAGACCCAGTACTTC.

V gene TRBV28 combines with J gene TRBJ2-7; TRBD1 agrees at 7 bases. With V trimmed by 5 bases and J by 3 bases, 7 bases remained unmatched. The germline CDR1 and CDR2 sequences are MDHEN and SYDVKM. CDR3 length equals 14 residues. CDR3 region: CASSEGQAFYEQYF. For the CDR3, the DNA is TGTGCCAGCAGTGAAGGACAGGCTTTCTACGAGCAGTACTTC.

This clonotype showed up many times. The gene calls are TRBV29-1 and TRBJ2-7; either TRBD1 or TRBD2 may supply D (6 bases each). V lost 4 bases and J 2 bases, leaving 18 bases between the germline ends. Per the germline V gene, CDR1 is SQVTM and CDR2 is ANQGSEA. There are 15 residues in the CDR3. The CDR3 spells CSVAPIGGPTYEQYF. The CDR3 bases are TGCAGCGTTGCACCTATAGGGGGGCCCACCTACGAGCAGTACTTC.

This clonotype was counted only a few times. V gene TRBV20-1 combines with J gene TRBJ2-7; tentative D call: TRBD2 (6 bases). The ends were cut back, 2 bases at V and 4 bases at J, with 12 bases in the middle. This CDR3 is 13 amino acids long. Germline-derived CDR1 and CDR2 are DFQATT and SNEGSKA (reference sequence). CDR3 sequence: CSARPFGGYEQYF. The CDR3 region has the DNA TGCAGTGCTAGACCCTTTGGGGGGTACGAGCAGTACTTC.

This clonotype occurred many times. V and J are TRBV20-1 and TRBJ1-2; a possible D gene is TRBD1 (5 bases). The V end lost 7 bases, the J end lost 4 bases, and 10 bases lay between the germline ends. Looked up from germline, CDR1 is DFQATT and CDR2 is SNEGSKA (reference sequence). The CDR3 is 11 amino acids. CDR3 amino acids: CSGGTLYGYTF. The CDR3 bases are TGCAGTGGGGGCACCCTCTATGGCTACACCTTC.

Only a few counts were recorded for this clonotype. One junction end disagrees with the germline gene, perhaps due to a read error. The chain employs TRBV7-9 and TRBJ2-1; 8 bases fit TRBD2. Germline CDR1 SEHNR, CDR2 FQNEAQ (reference sequence). This CDR3 comprises 15 residues. CDR3 amino acids: CASSLVLAAHNEQLF. DNA of the CDR3: TGTGCCAGCAGCTTAGTACTAGCGGCCCACAATGAGCAGCTCTTC. Based on the CDR3 plus reference TRBV7-9 and TRBJ2-1, the full variable domain is DTGVSQNPRHKITKRGQNVTFRCDPISEHNRLYWYRQTLGQGPEFLTYFQNEAQLEKSRLLSDRFSAERPKGSFSTLEIQRTEQGDSAMYLCASSLVLAAHNEQLFGPGTRLTVL.

The V and J genes are TRBV6-2 or TRBV6-3 and TRBJ1-6; D remains unclear. This CDR3 region has 14 residues. Germline V gives CDR1 MNHEY, CDR2 SVGEGT. Deletions cut 6 bases from V and 6 bases from J, with 12 bases between. The CDR3 protein is CASSSSYRNSPLHF. CDR3 DNA sequence: TGTGCCAGCAGCTCCTCGTATCGTAATTCACCCCTCCACTTT.

This clonotype was seen at least ten times. The chain is built from TRBV6-1 and TRBJ2-7; D unclear. Trimming took 6 bases from V and 6 from J, leaving 12 bases between them. This CDR3 contains 12 residues. CDR1 is MNHNS, CDR2 SASEGT, per germline. The CDR3 region has the DNA TGTGCCAGCAGCAGATCGTCCGTCGAGCAGTACTTC. Its translation: CASSRSSVEQYF.

This clonotype was recorded many times. The chain links TRBV28 to TRBJ1-4, with 9 bases identical to TRBD1. The V gene's germline CDR1 is MDHEN and CDR2 SYDVKM. V shed 5 bases, J shed 1 base, and the junction held 5 bases outside the gene matches. The CDR3 runs to 16 residues. The CDR3 here is CASSRTGGITNEKLFF. The CDR3 nucleotides read TGTGCCAGCAGTCGAACAGGGGGCATAACTAATGAAAAACTGTTTTTT.

The table lists this clonotype with many counts. The rearrangement uses TRBV19 and TRBJ2-1; tentatively, D is TRBD2 (5 bases). CDR3 length: 12 amino acids. From germline, CDR1 is LNHDA and CDR2 SQIVND (reference sequence). V lost 6 bases and J lost 8, with 11 bases in between. The CDR3 sequence is CASRRGLDEQFF. CDR3 nucleotide sequence: TGTGCCAGTAGAAGAGGGCTGGATGAGCAGTTCTTC.

The chain employs TRBV9 and TRBJ1-3, with no clear D. V lost 2 bases and J lost 2, with 5 bases in between. Germline assignment: CDR1 SGDLS and CDR2 YYNGEE. This CDR3 spans 13 amino acids. The CDR3 loop reads CASSVGTGNTIYF. The CDR3 DNA reads TGTGCCAGCAGCGTGGGTACTGGAAACACCATATATTTT.

This clonotype was found many times. The gene calls are TRBV20-1 and TRBJ2-1, with 7 bases matching TRBD1. In germline, CDR1 is DFQATT, CDR2 SNEGSKA (reference sequence). J lost 3 bases, V lost 0 bases, and 5 bases had no gene match. This CDR3 is built from 15 residues. The CDR3 spells CSARDRGRFYNEQFF. In DNA, the CDR3 is TGCAGTGCTAGAGATAGGGGGCGCTTCTACAATGAGCAGTTCTTC.